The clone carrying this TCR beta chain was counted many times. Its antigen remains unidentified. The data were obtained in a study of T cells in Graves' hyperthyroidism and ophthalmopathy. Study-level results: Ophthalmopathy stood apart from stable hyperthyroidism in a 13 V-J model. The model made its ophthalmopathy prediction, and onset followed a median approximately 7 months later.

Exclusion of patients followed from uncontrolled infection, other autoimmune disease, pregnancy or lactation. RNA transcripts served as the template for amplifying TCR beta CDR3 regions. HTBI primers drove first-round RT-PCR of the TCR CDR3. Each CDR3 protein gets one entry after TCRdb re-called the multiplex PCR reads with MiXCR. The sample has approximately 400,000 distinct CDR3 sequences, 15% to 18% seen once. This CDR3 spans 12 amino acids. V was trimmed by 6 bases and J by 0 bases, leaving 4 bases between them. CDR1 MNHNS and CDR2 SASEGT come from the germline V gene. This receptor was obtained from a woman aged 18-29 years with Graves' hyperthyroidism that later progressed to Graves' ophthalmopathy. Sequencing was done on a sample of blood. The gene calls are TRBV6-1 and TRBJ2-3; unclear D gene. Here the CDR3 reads CASRTSTDTQYF. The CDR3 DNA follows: TGTGCCAGCAGAACTAGCACAGATACGCAGTATTTT.